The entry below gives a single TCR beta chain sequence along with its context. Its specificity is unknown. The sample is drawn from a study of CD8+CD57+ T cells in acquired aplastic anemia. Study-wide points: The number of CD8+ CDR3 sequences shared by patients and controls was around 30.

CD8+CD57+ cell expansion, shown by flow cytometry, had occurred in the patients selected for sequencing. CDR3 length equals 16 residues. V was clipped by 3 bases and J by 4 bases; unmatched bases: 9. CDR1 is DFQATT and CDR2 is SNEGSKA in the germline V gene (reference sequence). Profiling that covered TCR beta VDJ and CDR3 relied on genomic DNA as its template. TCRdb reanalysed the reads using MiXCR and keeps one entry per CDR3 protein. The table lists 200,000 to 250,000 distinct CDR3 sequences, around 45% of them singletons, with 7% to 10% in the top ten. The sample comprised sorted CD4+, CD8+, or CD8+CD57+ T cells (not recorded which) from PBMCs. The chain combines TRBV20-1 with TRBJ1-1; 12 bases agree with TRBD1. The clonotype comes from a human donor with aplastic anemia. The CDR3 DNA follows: TGCAGTGCTAGGCCGGGACAGGGGGCAGGGTTCACTGAAGCTTTCTTT. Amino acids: CSARPGQGAGFTEAFF.